A single sample gave rise to the 29 T cell receptor beta chains below, sequenced in a study of T-cell memory formation after mild COVID-19. TCRdb used MiXCR to reprocess the 5' RACE reads, holding one entry per CDR3 protein. Of roughly 300,000 distinct CDR3 sequences listed, roughly 13% are singletons. Sequencing was carried out using PBMCs or a T cell subset sorted from them (not recorded which). All receptors derive from a man younger than 35 who had mild COVID-19 (a few samples of this study predate the infection). Cell type and time point are not known.

The chain joins TRBV7-9 to TRBJ1-4; D is perhaps TRBD1 (6 bases). Trimming pared 5 bases from V and 7 bases from J, leaving 17 bases between. Germline lookup yields CDR1 SEHNR and CDR2 FQNEAQ (reference sequence). The CDR3 consists of 15 residues. The CDR3 DNA follows: TGTGCCAGCAGCCTAGGCCCGGGGGCGGCTGAAAAACTGTTTTTT. Its translation: CASSLGPGAAEKLFF.

This rearrangement joins TRBV7-2 to TRBJ2-3; no firm D call. CDR1 SGHTA and CDR2 FQGNSA come from the germline V gene. V lost 1 base and J 2 bases, leaving 13 bases between the germline ends. The CDR3 length is 16 residues. The DNA for the CDR3 is TGTGCCAGCAGCTTAGGGGCAAGCCGGTCCACAGATACGCAGTATTTT. It translates to CASSLGASRSTDTQYF. Full variable domain (missing parts from reference TRBV7-2 and TRBJ2-3): GAGVSQSPSNKVTEKGKDVELRCDPISGHTALYWYRQSLGQGLEFLIYFQGNSAPDKSGLPSDRFSAERTGGSVSTLTIQRTQQEDSAVYLCASSLGASRSTDTQYFGPGTRLTVL.

The rearrangement uses TRBV29-1 and TRBJ1-5, with D unclear. Germline V gene sequence: CDR1 SQVTM, CDR2 ANQGSEA. The CDR3 is 16 residues long. Trimming took off 7 bases at V and 0 bases at J, with 19 bases between the two ends. CDR3 sequence (DNA): TGCAGCGCTATGCAATGGATGAGGGATAGCAATCAGCCCCAGCATTTT. As protein: CSAMQWMRDSNQPQHF.

This chain uses TRBV6-1 with TRBJ2-7; no reliable D call. The CDR3 runs 14 residues. CDR1 and CDR2 from the germline V gene are MNHNS and SASEGT. Trimming cost V 2 bases and J 3 bases, with 11 bases left between them. In DNA form, the CDR3 reads TGTGCCAGCAGTGAATGGGTAGGGAACTACGAGCAGTACTTC. As protein: CASSEWVGNYEQYF.

V is TRBV6-2 or TRBV6-3 and J is TRBJ2-7; D gene uncertain. The CDR3 has 15 residues. V lost 6 bases and J 2 bases, leaving 17 bases between the germline ends. The germline CDR1 and CDR2 sequences are MNHEY and SVGEGT. The CDR3 loop reads CASSPYDGRTYEQYV. CDR3 in DNA: TGTGCCAGCAGCCCCTACGACGGACGTACCTACGAGCAGTACGTC.

This clonotype was recorded at least ten times. The junction departs from the called germline gene at one end, perhaps through a read error. The chain joins TRBV5-1 to TRBJ2-5; D is unclear. Germline V CDR1 and CDR2: SGHRS, YFSETQ. The CDR3 has 14 residues. CDR3 nucleotide sequence: TGTGCCAGCAGCTTAGGGCAAAACCAAGAGACCCAGTACTTC. This codes for CASSLGQNQETQYF.

This clonotype came up a few times. The chain couples TRBV12-3 or TRBV12-4 to TRBJ2-3; TRBD1 matches 8 bases. The CDR3 totals 12 residues. V lost 7 bases to trimming and J lost 12 bases; unmatched junction nucleotides: 9. The CDR3 DNA is TGTGCCAGCACCCTGACAGGGGTTACCCAGTATTTT. It yields the protein CASTLTGVTQYF.

The chain is built from TRBV12-3 or TRBV12-4 and TRBJ2-1, with no clear D. The CDR3 sequence is 11 residues long. Trimming stripped 8 bases from V and 8 bases from J, with 10 bases between. The CDR3 DNA reads TGTGCCAGCGGCCGGGTCCATGAGCAGTTCTTC. Protein product: CASGRVHEQFF.

This clonotype was recorded a few times. This chain uses TRBV20-1 with TRBJ1-6, with 8 bases lining up with TRBD1. The CDR3 extends over 14 amino acids. The V and J ends lost 3 bases and 9 bases, in that order; junction bases with no gene match: 7. The V gene's germline CDR1 is DFQATT and CDR2 SNEGSKA (reference sequence). The CDR3 DNA reads TGCAGTGCTAGGGGACAGGCCGGGGGTTCACCCCTCCACTTT. Its protein is CSARGQAGGSPLHF.

This clonotype showed up just a few times. The chain recombines TRBV4-1 with TRBJ2-7; D may be TRBD1 (6 bases). The CDR3 covers 13 residues. CDR1 MGHRA and CDR2 YSYEKL come from the germline V gene. Trimming pared 4 bases from V and 2 bases from J, leaving 9 bases between. CDR3 protein: CASSPRTAYEQYF. The CDR3 DNA reads as TGCGCCAGCAGCCCTCGGACAGCCTACGAGCAGTACTTC.

The table lists this clonotype with a few counts. The chain couples TRBV9 to TRBJ2-3; 10 bases are a match to TRBD2. The junction had 10 bases not matched to a gene; V was cut back by 0 bases and J by 3 bases. The CDR3 consists of 18 residues. Germline V gives CDR1 SGDLS, CDR2 YYNGEE. The CDR3 is CASSVELAGYRSTDTQYF. The CDR3 coding sequence is TGTGCCAGCAGCGTAGAACTAGCGGGGTACCGCTCTACAGATACGCAGTATTTT.

CDR3 residues: CASSAVGNTEAFF. CDR3 nucleotides: TGTGCCAGCAGCGCGGTCGGGAACACTGAAGCTTTCTTT. The chain is built from TRBV7-2 and TRBJ1-1; the D is unclear. Trimming took 5 bases from V and 1 from J, leaving 8 bases between them. The CDR3 runs 13 residues. The germline gives CDR1 SGHTA, CDR2 FQGNSA.

This clonotype was recorded a few times. The chain employs TRBV5-1 and TRBJ1-2; perhaps TRBD1 as D (5 bases). The germline V gene has CDR1 SGHRS and CDR2 YFSETQ. This CDR3 spans 14 amino acids. The V and J ends lost 4 bases and 8 bases respectively, with 18 bases between them. Here the CDR3 reads CASSPNGALRGYTF. DNA of the CDR3: TGCGCCAGCAGCCCCAACGGGGCGTTAAGGGGCTACACCTTC.

This chain joins TRBV12-3 or TRBV12-4 and TRBJ2-7; D possibly corresponds to TRBD1 (5 bases). V was clipped by 3 bases and J by 2 bases, with 11 bases between them. The CDR3 is 14 residues long. CDR3 bases: TGTGCCAGCAGTTTTGCAGGGTTCACCTACGAGCAGTACTTC. Amino acids: CASSFAGFTYEQYF.

This clonotype occurred a few times. V and J are TRBV6-6 and TRBJ2-5; D remains ambiguous. This CDR3 region has 12 residues. Trimming cost V 7 bases and J 5 bases, with 11 bases left between them. Germline V gives CDR1 MNHNY, CDR2 SVGAGI (reference sequence). CDR3 amino acids: CASIDGMETQYF. In DNA, the CDR3 is TGTGCCAGCATAGATGGAATGGAGACCCAGTACTTC.

The CDR3 DNA sequence: TGCGCCAGCAGCCAAGAGAGGGGGGCCGGAGATACGCAGTATTTT. Translating it yields CASSQERGAGDTQYF. The chain carries TRBV4-3 and TRBJ2-3, with D possibly being TRBD1 or TRBD2 (6 bases each). The germline CDR1 and CDR2 sequences are LGHNA and YSLEER. CDR3 size: 15 residues. Deletions cut 0 bases from V and 5 bases from J, with 12 bases between.

This clonotype showed up just a few times. The gene calls are TRBV5-1 and TRBJ2-5; no definite D call. V was cut by 4 bases and J by 1 base, with 11 bases left in between. CDR1 and CDR2 from the germline V gene are SGHRS and YFSETQ. The CDR3 extends over 14 amino acids. CDR3 residues: CASSGGDGQETQYF. CDR3 sequence (DNA): TGCGCCAGCAGCGGCGGAGACGGCCAAGAGACCCAGTACTTC.

The chain combines TRBV18 with TRBJ1-2; D is unresolved. CDR3 length equals 14 residues. The V gene's germline CDR1 is KGHSH and CDR2 LQKENI. V gave up 8 bases and J gave up 5 bases, with 18 bases separating them. CDR3 nucleotide sequence: TGTGCCAGCAACGCACAAGGCCCGGCATATGGCTACACCTTC. This codes for CASNAQGPAYGYTF. Full variable domain (remainder filled in from reference TRBV18 and TRBJ1-2): NAGVMQNPRHLVRRRGQEARLRCSPMKGHSHVYWYRQLPEEGLKFMVYLQKENIIDESGMPKERFSAEFPKEGPSILRIQQVVRGDSAAYFCASNAQGPAYGYTFGSGTRLTVV.

There are a few counts of this clonotype. The chain combines TRBV7-2 with TRBJ1-2; 8 nucleotides agree with TRBD1. This CDR3 contains 14 residues. CDR1 is SGHTA, CDR2 FQGNSA, per germline. Unmatched junction bases numbered 5, after V lost 4 bases and J lost 4 bases. The CDR3 nucleotides are TGTGCCAGCAGCTCAAGCGGACAGGGCTATGGCTACACCTTC. This translates into CASSSSGQGYGYTF.

The rearrangement joins TRBV10-1 to TRBJ2-3; D not resolved. The V and J ends lost 3 bases and 4 bases respectively, with 8 bases between them. The CDR3 has 13 amino acids. Germline values: CDR1 WNHNN, CDR2 SYGVQD (reference sequence). CDR3 sequence (DNA): TGCGCCAGCAGTGACCGGGTTCCAGATACGCAGTATTTT. Amino acid sequence: CASSDRVPDTQYF.

The chain carries TRBV6-2 or TRBV6-3 and TRBJ2-6; 7 bases map to TRBD1. The length of the CDR3 is 16 residues. Trimming took 6 bases from V and 0 from J; bases not matched to a gene: 5. From germline, CDR1 is MNHEY and CDR2 SVGEGT. The CDR3 nucleotides read TGTGCCAGCAGGGATAGGGACAGCTCTGGGGCCAACGTCCTGACTTTC. It codes for CASRDRDSSGANVLTF.

In its sample, this clonotype was seen many times. J is TRBJ1-1 and V is TRBV5-1; 7 bases are shared with TRBD1. Germline CDR1 is SGHRS and CDR2 is YFSETQ. With 4 bases clipped from V and 0 bases from J, the junction kept 6 bases outside the gene matches. The CDR3 is made up of 15 amino acids. The CDR3 loop is CASSRAGGMNTEAFF. The CDR3 nucleotides read TGCGCCAGCAGCCGCGCAGGGGGTATGAACACTGAAGCTTTCTTT.

This clonotype came up many times. V gene TRBV7-8 combines with J gene TRBJ2-7, with unresolved D. Looked up from germline, CDR1 is SGHVS and CDR2 is FQNEAQ. V dropped 1 base and J dropped 3 bases, with 4 bases sitting between them. The CDR3 totals 12 residues. This CDR3 is CASSLVGYEQYF. The CDR3 coding sequence is TGTGCCAGCAGCTTAGTGGGCTACGAGCAGTACTTC.

In its sample, this clonotype was seen a few times. This rearrangement joins TRBV5-1 to TRBJ2-7, with no clear D. V was cut by 4 bases and J by 2 bases, with 13 bases left in between. The V gene's germline CDR1 is SGHRS and CDR2 YFSETQ. This CDR3 is 14 amino acids long. The CDR3 sequence is CASSVRPGTYEQYF. CDR3 DNA: TGCGCCAGCAGCGTGAGGCCCGGAACCTACGAGCAGTACTTC.

V and J are TRBV7-2 and TRBJ2-2, with 9 bases identical to TRBD1. The CDR3 is 15 residues long. V was pared by 4 bases and J by 7 bases, with 7 bases of the junction left unmatched. The germline CDR1 and CDR2 sequences are SGHTA and FQGNSA. CDR3 DNA: TGTGCCAGCAGCTGGGGACAGGGATTTGGCGGGGAGCTGTTTTTT. Protein: CASSWGQGFGGELFF.

This clonotype came up many times. This chain uses TRBV7-9 with TRBJ2-7; D possibly corresponds to TRBD2 (5 bases). This CDR3 comprises 16 residues. Looked up from germline, CDR1 is SEHNR and CDR2 is FQNEAQ (reference sequence). V lost 3 bases to trimming and J lost 5 bases, with 20 bases between them. CDR3 nucleotide sequence: TGTGCCAGCAGCTTCGGACGGGAAGCTCTCGGCGACGAGCAGTACTTC. Translated, it gives CASSFGREALGDEQYF. Supplemented by reference TRBV7-9 and TRBJ2-7, the full variable domain reads DTGVSQNPRHKITKRGQNVTFRCDPISEHNRLYWYRQTLGQGPEFLTYFQNEAQLEKSRLLSDRFSAERPKGSFSTLEIQRTEQGDSAMYLCASSFGREALGDEQYFGPGTRLTVT.

The chain uses TRBV5-1 and TRBJ2-6; the match to TRBD1 covers 8 bases. Germline trimming cut 2 bases from V and 0 bases from J; bases unmatched to any gene: 1. CDR3 size: 16 residues. Germline V gene data show CDR1 as SGHRS and CDR2 as YFSETQ. The CDR3: CASSLGQGSGANVLTF. The CDR3 DNA reads TGCGCCAGCAGCTTAGGACAGGGCTCTGGGGCCAACGTCCTGACTTTC.

The chain recombines TRBV5-6 with TRBJ2-7; D gene ambiguous. The CDR3 sequence is 13 residues long. V gave up 2 bases and J gave up 6 bases, with 12 bases separating them. Germline V gene sequence: CDR1 SGHDT, CDR2 YYEEEE. The CDR3 DNA reads as TGTGCCAGCAGCTTTGGTGGCTTCCGCGAGCAGTACTTC. Translated: CASSFGGFREQYF.

This clonotype showed up just a few times. This chain uses TRBV5-4 with TRBJ2-1; 9 nucleotides align to TRBD2. The V segment lost 1 base and the J segment 4 bases; nucleotides outside the gene matches: 3. CDR1 and CDR2 (germline): SGHNT, YYREEE (reference sequence). The CDR3 length is 15 residues. This CDR3 reads CASSLISGGYNEQFF. CDR3 DNA sequence: TGTGCCAGCAGCTTGATTAGCGGGGGTTACAATGAGCAGTTCTTC.